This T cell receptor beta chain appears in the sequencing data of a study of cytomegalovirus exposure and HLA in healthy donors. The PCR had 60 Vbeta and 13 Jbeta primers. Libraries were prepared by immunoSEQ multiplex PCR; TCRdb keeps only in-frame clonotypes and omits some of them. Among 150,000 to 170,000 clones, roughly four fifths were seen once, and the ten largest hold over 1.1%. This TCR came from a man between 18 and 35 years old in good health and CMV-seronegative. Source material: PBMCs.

In DNA form, the CDR3 reads TGTGCCAGTAGTGTTCAACAGGGGAACTCCTACGAGCAGTACTTC. As protein: CASSVQQGNSYEQYF. The V gene is TRBV19, the J gene TRBJ2-5, with 7 nucleotides matching TRBD1. The J call may be in error: the DNA end matches TRBJ2-7 better. The CDR3 is made up of 15 amino acids. Germline CDR1 reads LNHDA; CDR2 reads SQIVND (reference sequence).